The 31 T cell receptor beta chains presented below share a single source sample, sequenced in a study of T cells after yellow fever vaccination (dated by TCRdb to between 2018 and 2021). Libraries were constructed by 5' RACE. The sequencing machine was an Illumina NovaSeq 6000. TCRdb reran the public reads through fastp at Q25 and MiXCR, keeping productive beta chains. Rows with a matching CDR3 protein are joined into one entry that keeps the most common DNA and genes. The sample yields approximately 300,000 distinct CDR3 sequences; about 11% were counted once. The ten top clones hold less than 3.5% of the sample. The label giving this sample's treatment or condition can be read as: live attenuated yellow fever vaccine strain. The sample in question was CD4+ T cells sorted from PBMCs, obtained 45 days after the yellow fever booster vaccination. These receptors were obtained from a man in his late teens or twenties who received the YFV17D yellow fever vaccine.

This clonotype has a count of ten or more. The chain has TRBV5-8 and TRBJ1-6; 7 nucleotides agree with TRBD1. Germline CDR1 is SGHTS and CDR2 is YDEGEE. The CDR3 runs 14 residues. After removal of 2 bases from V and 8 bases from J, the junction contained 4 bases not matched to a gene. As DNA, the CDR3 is TGTGCCAGCAGCTTCGGACAGGTCTATTCACCCCTCCACTTT. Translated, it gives CASSFGQVYSPLHF.

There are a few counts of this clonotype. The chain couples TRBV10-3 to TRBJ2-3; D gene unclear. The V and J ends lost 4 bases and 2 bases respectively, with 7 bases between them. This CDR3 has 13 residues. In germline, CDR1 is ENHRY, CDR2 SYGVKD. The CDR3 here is CAISVFNTDTQYF. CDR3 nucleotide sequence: TGTGCCATCAGTGTTTTCAACACAGATACGCAGTATTTT.

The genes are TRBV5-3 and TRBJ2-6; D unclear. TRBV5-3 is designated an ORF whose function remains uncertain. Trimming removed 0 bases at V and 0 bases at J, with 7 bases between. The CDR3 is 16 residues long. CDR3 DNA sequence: TGTGCCAGAAGCTTGGCTCGGTTCTCTGGGGCCAACGTCCTGACTTTC. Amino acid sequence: CARSLARFSGANVLTF.

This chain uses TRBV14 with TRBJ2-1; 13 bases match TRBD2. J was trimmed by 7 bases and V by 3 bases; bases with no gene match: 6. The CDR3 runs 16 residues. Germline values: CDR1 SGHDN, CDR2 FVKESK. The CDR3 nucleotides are TGTGCCAGCAGCCAGGTACTAGCGGGGGGGCTGAATGAGCAGTTCTTC. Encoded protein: CASSQVLAGGLNEQFF.

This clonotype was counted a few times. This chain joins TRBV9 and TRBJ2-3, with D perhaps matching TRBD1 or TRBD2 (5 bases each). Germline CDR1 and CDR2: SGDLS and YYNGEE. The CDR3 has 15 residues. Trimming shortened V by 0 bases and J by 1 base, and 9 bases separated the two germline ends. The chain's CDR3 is CASSVGGGGTDTQYF. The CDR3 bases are TGTGCCAGCAGCGTAGGTGGGGGTGGCACAGATACGCAGTATTTT.

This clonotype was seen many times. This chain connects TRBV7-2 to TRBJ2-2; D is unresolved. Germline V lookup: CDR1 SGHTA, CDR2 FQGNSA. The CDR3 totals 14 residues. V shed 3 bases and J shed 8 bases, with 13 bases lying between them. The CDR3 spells CASSLDRASGELFF. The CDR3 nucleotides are TGTGCCAGCAGCTTGGATCGGGCCTCAGGGGAGCTGTTTTTT.

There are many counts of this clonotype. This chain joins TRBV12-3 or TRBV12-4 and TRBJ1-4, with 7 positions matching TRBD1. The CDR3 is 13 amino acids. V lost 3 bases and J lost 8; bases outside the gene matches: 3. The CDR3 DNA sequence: TGTGCCAGCAGTTTGGCCAGGGGGGAAAAACTGTTTTTT. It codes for CASSLARGEKLFF.

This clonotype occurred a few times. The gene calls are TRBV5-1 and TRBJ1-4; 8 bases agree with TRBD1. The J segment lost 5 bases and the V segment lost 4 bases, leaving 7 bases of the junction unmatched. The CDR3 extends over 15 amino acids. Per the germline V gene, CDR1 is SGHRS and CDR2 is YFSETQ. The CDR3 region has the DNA TGCGCCAGCAGCCGGAGTCAGGGGGCAAATGAAAAACTGTTTTTT. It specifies CASSRSQGANEKLFF.

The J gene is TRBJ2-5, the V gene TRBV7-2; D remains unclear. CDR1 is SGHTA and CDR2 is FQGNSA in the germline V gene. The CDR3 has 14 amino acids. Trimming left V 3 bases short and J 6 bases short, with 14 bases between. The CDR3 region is CASSFQGRPQTQYF. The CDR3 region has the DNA TGTGCCAGCAGCTTCCAAGGACGGCCCCAGACCCAGTACTTC.

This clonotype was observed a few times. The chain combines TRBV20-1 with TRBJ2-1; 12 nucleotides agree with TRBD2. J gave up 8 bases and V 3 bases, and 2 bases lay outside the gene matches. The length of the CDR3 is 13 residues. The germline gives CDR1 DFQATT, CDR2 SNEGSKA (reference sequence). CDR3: CSARTSGGYEQFF. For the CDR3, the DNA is TGCAGTGCTAGGACTAGCGGGGGCTATGAGCAGTTCTTC.

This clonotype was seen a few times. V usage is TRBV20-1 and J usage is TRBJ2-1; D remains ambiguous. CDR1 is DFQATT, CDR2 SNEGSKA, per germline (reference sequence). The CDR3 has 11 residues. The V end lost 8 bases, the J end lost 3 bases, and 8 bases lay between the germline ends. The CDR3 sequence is CSSYSYNEQFF. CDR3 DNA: TGCAGTAGTTACAGCTACAATGAGCAGTTCTTC.

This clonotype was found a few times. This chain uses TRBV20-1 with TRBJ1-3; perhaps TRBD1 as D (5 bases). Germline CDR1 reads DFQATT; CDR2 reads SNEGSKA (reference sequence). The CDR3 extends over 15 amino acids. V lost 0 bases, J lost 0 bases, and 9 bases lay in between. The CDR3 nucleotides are TGCAGTGCTAGAGACAGGGCCCGCTCTGGAAACACCATATATTTT. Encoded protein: CSARDRARSGNTIYF.

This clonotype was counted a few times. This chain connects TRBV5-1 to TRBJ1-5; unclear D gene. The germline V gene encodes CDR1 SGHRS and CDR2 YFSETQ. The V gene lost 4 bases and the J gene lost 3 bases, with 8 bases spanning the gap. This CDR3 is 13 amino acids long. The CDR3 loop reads CASSRGDNQPQHF. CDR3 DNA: TGCGCCAGCAGCCGAGGAGACAATCAGCCCCAGCATTTT.

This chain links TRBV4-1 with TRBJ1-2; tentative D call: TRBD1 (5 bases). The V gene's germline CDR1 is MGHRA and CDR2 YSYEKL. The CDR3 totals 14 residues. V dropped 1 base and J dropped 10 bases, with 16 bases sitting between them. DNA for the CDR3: TGCGCCAGCAGCCAAGGGGTTTTTAAGGGGAACTACACCTTC. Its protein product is CASSQGVFKGNYTF.

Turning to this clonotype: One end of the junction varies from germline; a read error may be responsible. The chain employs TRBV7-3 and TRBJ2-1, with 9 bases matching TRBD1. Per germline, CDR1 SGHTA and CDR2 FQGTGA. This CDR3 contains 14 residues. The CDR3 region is CASRTGTGNNDQFF. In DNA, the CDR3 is TGTGCCAGCAGAACCGGGACAGGGAACAATGACCAGTTCTTC.

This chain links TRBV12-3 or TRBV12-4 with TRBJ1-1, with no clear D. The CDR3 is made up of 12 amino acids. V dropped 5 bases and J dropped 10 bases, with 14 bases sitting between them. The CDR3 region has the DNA TGTGCCAGCAGTCCCCGGGCCGACGGAGCTTTCTTT. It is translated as CASSPRADGAFF.

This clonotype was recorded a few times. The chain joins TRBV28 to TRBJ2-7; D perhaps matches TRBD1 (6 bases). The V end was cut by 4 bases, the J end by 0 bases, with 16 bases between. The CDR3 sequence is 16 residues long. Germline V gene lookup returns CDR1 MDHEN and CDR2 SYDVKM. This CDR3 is CASSSSTGRRSYEQYV. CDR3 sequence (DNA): TGTGCCAGCAGTTCGTCGACAGGACGCCGCTCCTACGAGCAGTACGTC.

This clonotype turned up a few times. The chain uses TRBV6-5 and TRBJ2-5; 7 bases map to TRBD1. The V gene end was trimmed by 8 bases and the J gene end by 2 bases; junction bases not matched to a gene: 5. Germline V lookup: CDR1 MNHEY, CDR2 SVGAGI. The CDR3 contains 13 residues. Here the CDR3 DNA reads TGTGCCAGCTATGGGACAGTTCAAGAGACCCAGTACTTC. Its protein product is CASYGTVQETQYF.

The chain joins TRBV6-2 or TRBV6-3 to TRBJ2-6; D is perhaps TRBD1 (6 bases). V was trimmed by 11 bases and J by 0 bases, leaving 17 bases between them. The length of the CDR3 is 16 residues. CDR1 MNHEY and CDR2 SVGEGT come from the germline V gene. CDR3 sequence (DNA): TGTGCCTTACGCCCGGACAGCAGCTCTGGGGCCAACGTCCTGACTTTC. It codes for CALRPDSSSGANVLTF.

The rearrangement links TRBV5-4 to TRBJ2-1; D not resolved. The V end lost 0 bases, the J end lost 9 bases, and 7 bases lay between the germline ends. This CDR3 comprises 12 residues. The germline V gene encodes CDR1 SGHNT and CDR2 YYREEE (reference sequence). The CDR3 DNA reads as TGTGCCAGCAGCTTGGAGGAAGGTGAGCAGTTCTTC. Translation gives CASSLEEGEQFF. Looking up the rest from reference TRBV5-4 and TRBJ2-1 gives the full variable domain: ETGVTQSPTHLIKTRGQQVTLRCSSQSGHNTVSWYQQALGQGPQFIFQYYREEENGRGNFPPRFSGLQFPNYSSELNVNALELDDSALYLCASSLEEGEQFFGPGTRLTVL.

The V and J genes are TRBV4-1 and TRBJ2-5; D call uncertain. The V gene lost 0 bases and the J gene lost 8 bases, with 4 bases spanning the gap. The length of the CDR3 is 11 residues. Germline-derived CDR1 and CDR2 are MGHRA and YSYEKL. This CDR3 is CASSQDRTQYF. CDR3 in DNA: TGCGCCAGCAGCCAAGATCGTACCCAGTACTTC.

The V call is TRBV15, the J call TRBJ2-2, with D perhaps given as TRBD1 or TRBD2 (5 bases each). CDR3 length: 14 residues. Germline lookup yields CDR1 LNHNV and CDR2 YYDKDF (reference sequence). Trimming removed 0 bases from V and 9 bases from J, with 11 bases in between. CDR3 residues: CATSRDRWDRELFF. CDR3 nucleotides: TGTGCCACCAGCAGAGATCGGTGGGACCGGGAGCTGTTTTTT.

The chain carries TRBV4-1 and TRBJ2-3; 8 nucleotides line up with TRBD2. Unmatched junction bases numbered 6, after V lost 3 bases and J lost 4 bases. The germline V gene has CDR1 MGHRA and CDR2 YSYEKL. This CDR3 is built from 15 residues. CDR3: CASSQSRGAPDTQYF. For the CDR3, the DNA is TGCGCCAGCAGCCAGTCGCGGGGGGCCCCAGATACGCAGTATTTT.

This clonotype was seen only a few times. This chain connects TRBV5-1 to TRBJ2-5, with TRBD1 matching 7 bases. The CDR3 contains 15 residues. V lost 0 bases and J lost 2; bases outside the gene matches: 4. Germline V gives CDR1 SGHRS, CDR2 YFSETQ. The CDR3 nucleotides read TGCGCCAGCAGCTTGGGGGCGACAGGGCAAGAGACCCAGTACTTC. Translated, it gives CASSLGATGQETQYF.

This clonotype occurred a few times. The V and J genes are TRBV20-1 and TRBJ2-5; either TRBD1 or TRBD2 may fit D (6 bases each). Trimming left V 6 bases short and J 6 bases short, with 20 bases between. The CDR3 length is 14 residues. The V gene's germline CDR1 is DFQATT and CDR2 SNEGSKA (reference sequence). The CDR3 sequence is CSATTGGTGKTQYF. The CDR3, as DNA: TGCAGTGCGACCACCGGGGGCACCGGGAAGACCCAGTACTTC.

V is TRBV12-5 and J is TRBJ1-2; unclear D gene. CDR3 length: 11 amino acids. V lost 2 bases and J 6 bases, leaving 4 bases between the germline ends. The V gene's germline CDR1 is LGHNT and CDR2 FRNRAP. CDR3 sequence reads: CASGLRDGYTF. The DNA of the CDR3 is TGTGCTAGTGGTTTGCGGGATGGCTACACCTTC.

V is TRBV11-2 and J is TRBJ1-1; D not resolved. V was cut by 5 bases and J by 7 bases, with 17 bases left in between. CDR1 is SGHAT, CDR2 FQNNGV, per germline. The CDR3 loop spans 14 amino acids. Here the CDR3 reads CASSQFQAAGEAFF. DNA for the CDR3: TGTGCCAGCAGCCAATTCCAGGCGGCCGGTGAAGCTTTCTTT.

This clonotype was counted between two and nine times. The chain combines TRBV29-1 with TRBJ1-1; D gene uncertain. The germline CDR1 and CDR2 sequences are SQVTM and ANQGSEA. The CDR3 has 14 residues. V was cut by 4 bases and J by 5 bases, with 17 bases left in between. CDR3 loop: CSVARLRDFTEAFF. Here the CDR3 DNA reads TGCAGCGTTGCTCGCTTAAGGGATTTTACTGAAGCTTTCTTT. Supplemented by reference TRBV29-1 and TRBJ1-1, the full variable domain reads SAVISQKPSRDICQRGTSLTIQCQVDSQVTMMFWYRQQPGQSLTLIATANQGSEATYESGFVIDKFPISRPNLTFSTLTVSNMSPEDSSIYLCSVARLRDFTEAFFGQGTRLTVV.

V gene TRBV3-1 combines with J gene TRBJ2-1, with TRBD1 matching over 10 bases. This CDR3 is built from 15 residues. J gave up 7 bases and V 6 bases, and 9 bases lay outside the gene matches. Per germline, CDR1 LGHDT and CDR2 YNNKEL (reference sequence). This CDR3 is CASSKTGGRRNEQFF. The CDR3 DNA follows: TGTGCCAGCAGTAAGACAGGGGGCCGGAGGAATGAGCAGTTCTTC.

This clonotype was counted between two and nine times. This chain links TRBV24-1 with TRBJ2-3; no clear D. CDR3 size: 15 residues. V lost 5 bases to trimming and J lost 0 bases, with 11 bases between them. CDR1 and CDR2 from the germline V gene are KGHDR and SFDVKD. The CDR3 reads CATSGPHESTDTQYF. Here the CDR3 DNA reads TGTGCCACCAGTGGTCCACACGAGAGCACAGATACGCAGTATTTT.

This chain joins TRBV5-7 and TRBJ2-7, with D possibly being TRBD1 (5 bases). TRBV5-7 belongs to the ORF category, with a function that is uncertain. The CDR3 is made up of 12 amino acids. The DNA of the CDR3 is TGTGCCAGCAGCCTGGGGCCGGATCTATCGGACGTC. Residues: CASSLGPDLSDV.